The entry that follows covers one T cell receptor beta chain sequence. The sample belongs to a study of blood T cell repertoires in COVID-19. This CDR3 has 15 residues. The ends were cut back, 2 bases at V and 0 bases at J, with 5 bases in the middle. Germline CDR1 and CDR2: SGHVS and FNYEAQ. Here immunoSEQ multiplex PCR was the method, and the copy in TCRdb shows in-frame clones only, minus some. The repertoire includes 200,000 to 250,000 clones, approximately 83% of them detected once, and 3.5% to 4% sits in the top ten. The receptor was isolated from a woman in her 40s who had been exposed to COVID-19. The specimen was PBMCs or T cells enriched from blood (not recorded which). The J gene is TRBJ2-6, the V gene TRBV7-6; D is ambiguous. In DNA, the CDR3 is TGTGCCAGCAGCTTACAGGACTCTGGGGCCAACGTCCTGACTTTC. Amino acids: CASSLQDSGANVLTF.